This T cell receptor (beta chain) was obtained from a study of cytomegalovirus exposure and HLA in healthy donors (dated 2017 in TCRdb). A note on the overall study: An earlier analysis of 550 to 700 of the donors reported 250 to 300 Gb of sequence data and 100 million to 130 million unique TCR beta sequences from about 180 million T cells. Using immunosequencing, the study profiled T cell repertoires from about 620 subjects and related those repertoires to cytomegalovirus serostatus. Both class I and class II loci were covered by HLA typing, at four-digit resolution. A separate validation cohort of 90 to 150 different subjects was used in addition to the approximately 670-subject first cohort. Among the roughly 430 genotyped donors, approximately 81% belonged to the genetic ancestry cluster associated with self-reported Caucasian donors. The later analysis used no new phenotypic data to find candidate immune exposures, relying instead on TCR beta sequences and their occurrence across donors. Roughly 300 gigabases of sequencing data and tens of millions of unique TCR sequences were included in an early release covering under 650 HLA-typed donors. Among some 410 genotyped donors of the cohort, an average of approximately 240,000 unique TCR beta nucleotide sequences was sequenced per donor, of which about 19% were non-productive. An earlier analysis of fewer than 700 of the donors applied high-throughput TCR beta sequencing to assess whether each TCR beta V gene segment acted as functional or pseudogenic. Alongside the repertoire data, information on donor age, sex, ethnicity and CMV serostatus was compiled. Genome-wide SNP genotypes for about 65% of the 666 donors were used in a later genetic analysis, which treated that subset as a discovery cohort. The study aimed to test whether signatures of past pathogen exposure could be identified by cataloging public T cell receptors. To predict cytomegalovirus infection status, the study brought together high-throughput TCR immunosequencing, statistical association of individual TCRs with disease status, and machine learning. Roughly five DR-DQ haplotypes were treated as single units for association and clustering because of strong linkage in the cohort. The number of typed donors differed by locus: roughly 620-640 for A, B, C, DRB1 and DQB1; approximately 520 for DQA1; 606 for DPA1; and roughly 450 for DPB1. To study patterns of TCR occurrence, a later analysis re-analyzed previously published TCR beta repertoires from 550 to 800 donors and added high-resolution HLA genotyping. Every discovery cohort repertoire had been produced on one sequencing platform. Broad study findings and their caveats: In a later genetic analysis, fewer N-insertions in productive TCRs were reported among donors in an Asian-associated ancestry cluster than the approximately 630-donor mean. The classifier was reported to diagnose cytomegalovirus status with high specificity and sensitivity in both the original cohort and the validation cohort. A later analysis associated some 17,000 TCR beta sequences with specific HLA alleles at a false discovery rate of 0.05. Sequencing depth was assumed to be roughly uniform across donors in the presence/absence analyses, though that assumption may not hold. An association between a missense DCLRE1C variant and V-gene and J-gene trimming of TCR beta chains was found in a later genetic analysis and replicated in an independent cohort. Only TCR beta chains were sequenced in this cohort, and the absence of alpha or paired-chain data limited detectable features. Across donors, most TCR sequences were observed very rarely, whereas some public TCRs were present in many individuals. Linkage disequilibrium might explain the correlated functional status among segregating V segments, but an unknown experimental factor could not be excluded. A further reported finding was that TCR beta sequences accurately predicted the HLA-A and HLA-B alleles for most subjects in the first cohort. According to the authors, the approach could potentially be generalized to other disease states and immunological phenotypes. When HLA alleles, especially DR and DQ, strongly co-occurred, attributing TCR associations to individual alleles was difficult. A few of the identified cytomegalovirus-associated TCR beta chains were confirmed in vitro to be specific for cytomegalovirus antigens. In a later analysis, TCR association rates were found to vary across HLA loci, with the most associated TCRs seen for DRB1 alleles and the fewest for HLA-C alleles. The sequencing pipeline was judged likely to have produced a cluster of highly shared sequence variants as a technical artifact. In an earlier analysis of some 500 of the donors, most TCR beta V segments appeared in productive rearrangements about 90% or about 30% of the time, broadly matching IMGT annotations. In a later analysis, most CMV-associated TCR beta chains were found to appear HLA-restricted, with HLA associations seemingly driven largely by CMV exposure. Because counts were too low, 15 or so rarely observed V segments, including chromosome 9 orphons, were excluded from the earlier analysis of some 540 of the donors. Because HLA typing was unavailable for some donors at each locus, only the typed subset was used in association tests. Several of the top co-occurrence clusters appeared to be linked to parvovirus B19, influenza, CMV and Epstein-Barr virus, according to a later analysis. Because the 87-base-pair reads could not distinguish some IMGT-functional V segments, including TRBV6-2 and TRBV6-3, those segments were excluded. The study listed 150 to 200 TCR beta chains as associated with cytomegalovirus. A later analysis found that HLA-associated TCR beta chains were more clonally expanded and had lower generation probabilities than equally common non-associated chains. The only immune exposure information available for the cohort was CMV serostatus.

The germline V gene encodes CDR1 SGHTA and CDR2 FQGNSA. The CDR3 sequence holds 14 residues, the cysteine and phenylalanine included. Kept here is only the CDR3 DNA, which spans 42 bases and is read in frame from base 1. Trimming takes 0 bases from V and 1 base from J, and the germline ends sit 6 bases apart. The cohort comprised under 700 healthy bone marrow donors. At the time of sampling, every cohort member was nominally healthy, though immune exposures that went unrecorded were likely present. The donor tested CMV seronegative, placing the donor among the 300 to 400 seronegative members of the cohort. A peripheral blood sample was provided by each donor, and peripheral blood mononuclear cells were used for TCR beta sequencing. The Qiagen DNeasy Blood Extraction Kit was used to extract genomic DNA from the blood cell samples. Details on this clone: The antigen this receptor binds is unknown. There are no base qualities to consult, and no much larger clone falls within one base.

Library preparation was by the immunoSEQ multiplex PCR assay. For the multiplex PCR, a mixture combining 60 forward primers for TCR Vbeta segments and 13 reverse primers for TCR Jbeta segments was used. A multiplex PCR assay on genomic DNA amplified the CDR3 region of rearranged TCR beta genes. The Illumina HiSeq System was used to sequence the amplified TCR beta libraries as 87-base-pair reads. In the paper's pipeline: A later analysis tallied some 79 million unique TCR beta chains across the 700 or so repertoires, and about 12 million of those chains were shared by two or more donors. Raw reads were error-corrected and collapsed into unique sequences with a nearest-neighbor algorithm that merged closely related sequences to remove PCR and sequencing errors. V, D and J gene segments were assigned by aligning CDR3 sequences to IMGT reference sequences. For a sequence to be retained, a match of at least six nucleotides was required to both a V gene segment and a J gene segment. Rearrangements were classified as productive when the CDR3 lacked stop codons and remained in frame with V and J, and all other rearrangements were classified as non-productive. CDR3 was defined according to IMGT convention as the region running from the second conserved V-encoded cysteine to the conserved J-encoded phenylalanine. Sequences without an unambiguous match to a single V gene segment were excluded from the earlier analysis of a few hundred of the donors. In an earlier analysis of a few hundred of the donors, a V segment was called functional when productive rearrangements were above 56.7%, and segregating when the standard deviation between donors exceeded 5%. A statistical classification framework was built for diagnosing cytomegalovirus status from the catalog of TCR beta chain sequences. In a later analysis, TCR nucleotide sequences were compared against IMGT/GENE-DB human TR gene sequences so that V and J genes could be assigned. The TCRdist pipeline was used in a later analysis to assign CDR3 sequences and most-parsimonious VDJ recombination scenarios. In a later analysis, every TCR beta chain was defined by the combination of its CDR3 amino acid sequence and its V-gene family, and reads without a unique V-gene family were dropped. In a later analysis, around 650 highly shared, low-generation-probability nucleotide sequences were removed to address suspected cross-contamination and a sequencing artifact. For each public chain, a later analysis derived a clonal expansion index from normalized ranks of inferred template counts within each repertoire. A later analysis computed generation probabilities with a VDJ recombination model fitted to out-of-frame rearrangements, and checked the results against IGoR. A later analysis scored TCR-TCR, TCR-HLA and TCR-CMV co-occurrence with hypergeometric tests, applying a repertoire-size bias correction to TCR pairs. In a later analysis, false discovery rates were estimated by permuting HLA or CMV assignments 20 times. In a later analysis, co-occurring TCRs were grouped using DBSCAN, with TCRdist sequence similarity added in when clustering inside HLA-allele-positive subsets. Repertoires with fewer than 30,000 or more than 120,000 public chains, plus five repertoires with anomalous nucleotide sharing, were excluded from co-occurrence clustering. TCRdb obtained this table from immuneACCESS and retained in-frame rearrangements with V and J assigned. These tables miss some clones; where compared with another copy, unresolved V genes account for less than half of the shortfall, and the remainder is unexplained. Clonal size and the V and J genes are those of that table, whereas D and trimming came from the DNA. The sample records 65,000 to 95,000 clones, around 77% of which are singletons. 2.5% to 4% of the sample goes to the ten largest clones.

The chain uses TRBV7-2 and TRBJ1-1, with a weak D call of TRBD1 (5 bases match). The TCR comes from a man aged 50 or older in good health and CMV-seronegative. Specimen: PBMCs. The nucleotide sequence is TGTGCCAGCAGCTTAGCGGGGCCGAACACTGAAGCTTTCTTT. This gives the protein CASSLAGPNTEAFF. The full variable domain, completed from the reference TRBV7-2 and TRBJ1-1 proteins outside the CDR3, reads GAGVSQSPSNKVTEKGKDVELRCDPISGHTALYWYRQSLGQGLEFLIYFQGNSAPDKSGLPSDRFSAERTGGSVSTLTIQRTQQEDSAVYLCASSLAGPNTEAFFGQGTRLTVV.